This T cell receptor (beta chain) was identified in a study of T-cell memory formation after mild COVID-19. Across the study: Clusters of TCRs were largely donor specific. Whole-study findings and limits: The SARS-CoV-2 specificity of second-wave clones reaching peak at day 37 remained unverified.

The CDR3 is 15 residues long. V shed 7 bases and J 5 bases; nucleotides not matched to a gene: 6. Germline lookup yields CDR1 SEHNR and CDR2 FQNEAQ (reference sequence). This clonotype was seen at least ten times. Its specificity is unknown. Each CDR3 protein is one row after TCRdb ran MiXCR on the 5' RACE reads. The sample has some 450,000 distinct CDR3 sequences, around 19% seen once; the top ten hold 7.5% to 10%. The chain recombines TRBV7-9 with TRBJ2-1, with 12 positions matching TRBD2. Sequenced input: PBMCs or a T cell subset sorted from them (not recorded which). This TCR was sampled from an adult woman who had mild COVID-19 (a few samples of this study predate the infection). Cell type and time point are not known. DNA for the CDR3: TGTGCCAGCAACATAGGACTAGCGGGAAACAATGAGCAGTTCTTC. Its protein product is CASNIGLAGNNEQFF. Filled out from reference TRBV7-9 and TRBJ2-1, the complete variable domain reads DTGVSQNPRHKITKRGQNVTFRCDPISEHNRLYWYRQTLGQGPEFLTYFQNEAQLEKSRLLSDRFSAERPKGSFSTLEIQRTEQGDSAMYLCASNIGLAGNNEQFFGPGTRLTVL.